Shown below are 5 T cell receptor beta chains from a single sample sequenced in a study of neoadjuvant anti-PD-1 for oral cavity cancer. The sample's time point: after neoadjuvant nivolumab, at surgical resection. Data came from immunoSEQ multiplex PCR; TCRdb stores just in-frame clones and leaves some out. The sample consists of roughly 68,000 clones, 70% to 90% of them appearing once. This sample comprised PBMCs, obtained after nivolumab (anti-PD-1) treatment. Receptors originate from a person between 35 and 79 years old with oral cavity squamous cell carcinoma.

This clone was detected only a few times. The CDR3 sequence is CASKESGTLSGNTIYF. The CDR3 coding sequence is TGTGCCAGCAAGGAGTCGGGGACCCTCTCTGGAAACACCATATATTTT. The rearrangement uses TRBV27 and TRBJ1-3; possible D gene TRBD1, 5 bases. There are 16 residues in the CDR3. Trimming stripped 7 bases from V and 0 bases from J, with 16 bases between. Germline CDR1 MNHEY, CDR2 SMNVEV (reference sequence).

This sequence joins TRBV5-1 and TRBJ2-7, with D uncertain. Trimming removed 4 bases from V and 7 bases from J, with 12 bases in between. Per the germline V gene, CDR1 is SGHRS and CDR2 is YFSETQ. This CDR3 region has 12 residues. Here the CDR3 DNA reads TGCGCCAGCAGCCTCATTCCTGGGGAGCAGTACTTC. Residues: CASSLIPGEQYF. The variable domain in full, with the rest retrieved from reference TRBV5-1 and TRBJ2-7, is KAGVTQTPRYLIKTRGQQVTLSCSPISGHRSVSWYQQTPGQGLQFLFEYFSETQRNKGNFPGRFSGRQFSNSRSEMNVSTLELGDSALYLCASSLIPGEQYFGPGTRLTVT.

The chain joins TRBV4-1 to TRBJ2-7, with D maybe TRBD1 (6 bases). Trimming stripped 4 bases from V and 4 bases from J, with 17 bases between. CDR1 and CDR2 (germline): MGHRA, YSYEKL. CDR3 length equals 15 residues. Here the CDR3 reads CASSRQTGTEYEQYF. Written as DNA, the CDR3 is TGCGCCAGCAGCCGCCAAACAGGGACGGAGTACGAGCAGTACTTC.

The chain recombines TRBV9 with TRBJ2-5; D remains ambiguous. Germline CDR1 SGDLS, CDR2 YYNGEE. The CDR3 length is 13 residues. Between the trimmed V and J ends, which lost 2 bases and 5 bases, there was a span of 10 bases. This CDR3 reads CASSVRPAETQYF. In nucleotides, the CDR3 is TGTGCCAGCAGCGTCCGACCCGCGGAGACCCAGTACTTC.

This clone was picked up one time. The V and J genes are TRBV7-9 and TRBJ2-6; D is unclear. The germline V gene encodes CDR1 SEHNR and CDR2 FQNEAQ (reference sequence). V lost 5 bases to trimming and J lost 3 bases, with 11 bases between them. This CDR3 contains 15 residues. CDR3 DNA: TGTGCCAGCAGCCCGTACCTGGGTGGGGCCAACGTCCTGACTTTC. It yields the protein CASSPYLGGANVLTF.